This TCR beta chain was identified in a study of T cells in Graves' hyperthyroidism and ophthalmopathy. The CDR3 has 13 amino acids. V gave up 11 bases and J gave up 4 bases; unmatched junction bases: 10. Germline-derived CDR1 and CDR2 are SNHLY and FYNNEI. Amplified TCR beta CDR3 regions came from RNA transcripts. In the first-round RT-PCR of the TCR CDR3, the HTBI primer set was used. TCRdb independently ran MiXCR on the multiplex PCR reads; one entry per CDR3 protein. The sample has hundreds of thousands of distinct CDR3 sequences; roughly 40% are singletons. This clonotype appeared many times. Sequencing input: blood. This chain connects TRBV2 to TRBJ1-1; 7 nucleotides agree with TRBD1. This sequence originates from a young man with Graves' hyperthyroidism. The DNA of the CDR3 is TGTGCCGGTAAAGACAGGGCGGGCACTGAAGCTTTCTTT. Protein sequence: CAGKDRAGTEAFF. The whole variable domain, remainder taken from reference TRBV2 and TRBJ1-1, is EPEVTQTPSHQVTQMGQEVILRCVPISNHLYFYWYRQILGQKVEFLVSFYNNEISEKSEIFDDQFSVERPDGSNFTLKIRSTKLEDSAMYFCAGKDRAGTEAFFGQGTRLTVV.